The clone carrying this T cell receptor (beta chain) was seen more than once but under ten times. The antigen is unknown. V was clipped by 2 bases and J by 6 bases, with 19 bases between them. Per the germline V gene, CDR1 is MRHNA and CDR2 is SNTAGT. This CDR3 has 16 amino acids. It was with a sample-barcoded 5' primer and a J-beta primer mix that a second PCR of roughly 7 to 12 cycles was run. TCRdb fed the 5' RACE reads into MiXCR, producing one record per CDR3 protein. The sample contains hundreds of thousands of distinct CDR3 sequences, roughly 25% of which appear only once. The data are from a study of blood T cells in healthy people across ages. Total RNA amounts of at least 5 micrograms were extracted per sample. General observations from the study: Reliance upon unsorted PBMCs precluded definitive naive versus antigen-experienced comparison. There were more naive CD4+ cells and higher diversity in long-lived donors than in aged donors.

The same data also went into a second study, on T cells of mothers and their children. That report notes: Biologically related mothers and children overlapped slightly more than unrelated pairs, a non-significant difference.

This TCR derives from a boy between 10 and 17 years old in good health. The chain employs TRBV6-4 and TRBJ2-5; D may match TRBD1 or TRBD2 (6 bases each). The specimen sequenced was blood. The CDR3 region is CASSDPTGGSLKTQYF. Here the CDR3 DNA reads TGTGCCAGCAGTGACCCGACCGGGGGCTCGCTGAAGACCCAGTACTTC.